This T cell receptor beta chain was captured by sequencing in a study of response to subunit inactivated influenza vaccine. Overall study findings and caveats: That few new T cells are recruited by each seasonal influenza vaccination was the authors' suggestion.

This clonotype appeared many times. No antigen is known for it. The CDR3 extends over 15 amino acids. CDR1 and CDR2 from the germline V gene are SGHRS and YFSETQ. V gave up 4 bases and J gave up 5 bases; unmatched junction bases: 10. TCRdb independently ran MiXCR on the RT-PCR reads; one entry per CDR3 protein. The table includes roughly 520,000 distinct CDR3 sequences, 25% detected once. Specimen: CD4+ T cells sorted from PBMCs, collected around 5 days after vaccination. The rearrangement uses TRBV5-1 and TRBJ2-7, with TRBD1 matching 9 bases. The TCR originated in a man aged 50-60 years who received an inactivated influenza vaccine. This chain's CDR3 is CASSAAGTGSHEQYF. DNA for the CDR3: TGCGCCAGCAGCGCGGCCGGGACAGGGAGCCACGAGCAGTACTTC.